A single sample is the source of the 8 T cell receptor beta chains below, sequenced in a study of Graves' ophthalmopathy and Graves' hyperthyroidism. Scientists amplified the TCR beta CDR3 regions from RNA transcripts. A first-round RT-PCR used HTBI primers, followed by a second-round multiplex PCR. From the multiplex PCR reads, TCRdb called clonotypes with MiXCR, one entry per CDR3 protein. The data contain almost 750,000 distinct CDR3 sequences, roughly 40% of them seen just once; the ten biggest clones take up roughly 45%. The sequencing sample was made of peripheral blood. These receptors came from an adult man with Graves' ophthalmopathy.

CDR3 bases: TGTGCCAGGGACCGGGACAGCAATCAGCCCCAGCATTTT. Translated: CARDRDSNQPQHF. This chain joins TRBV2 and TRBJ1-5; D might be TRBD1 (5 bases). CDR3 length: 13 residues. From germline, CDR1 is SNHLY and CDR2 FYNNEI. V lost 9 bases, J lost 1 base, and 10 bases lay in between.

In the case of this clonotype: Given a much more abundant clone one base away, this may be a read error. The V call is TRBV7-2, the J call TRBJ2-7; TRBD1 agrees at 9 bases. V lost 5 bases to trimming and J lost 1 base; unmatched junction nucleotides: 6. CDR3 length: 15 residues. Germline V gene lookup returns CDR1 SGHTA and CDR2 FQGNSA. The CDR3 DNA is TGTGCCAGCAGCGTCCGACAGGGGGTATCCTACGAGCAGTACGTC. Encoded protein: CASSVRQGVSYEQYV.

J is TRBJ1-6 and V is TRBV5-6; TRBD1 is a possible D gene (5 bases). The length of the CDR3 is 12 residues. The V gene lost 5 bases and the J gene lost 14 bases, with 14 bases spanning the gap. Germline V gives CDR1 SGHDT, CDR2 YYEEEE. The CDR3 nucleotides read TGTGCCAGCAGAACAGGCCTTCTGGCCCTCCACTTT. Translated, it gives CASRTGLLALHF.

This clonotype has at least ten counts. The V call is TRBV11-2, the J call TRBJ2-7; unclear D gene. This CDR3 spans 15 amino acids. V gave up 0 bases and J gave up 2 bases, with 11 bases separating them. The germline V gene encodes CDR1 SGHAT and CDR2 FQNNGV. CDR3 in amino acids: CASSLEQLSPYEQYF. The DNA for the CDR3 is TGTGCCAGCAGCTTAGAGCAGCTCAGTCCCTACGAGCAGTACTTC.

The table lists this clonotype with many counts. This rearrangement joins TRBV24-1 to TRBJ1-2, with D uncertain. V was pared by 9 bases and J by 0 bases, with 10 bases between. The CDR3 loop spans 13 amino acids. CDR1 and CDR2 from the germline V gene are KGHDR and SFDVKD. The CDR3: CATSTASNYGYTF. For the CDR3, the DNA is TGTGCCACCTCCACCGCCTCTAACTATGGCTACACCTTC.

This clonotype was detected many times. The chain recombines TRBV29-1 with TRBJ1-2; TRBD1 might be the D (6 bases). Germline CDR1 and CDR2: SQVTM and ANQGSEA. The V and J ends lost 7 bases and 3 bases respectively, with 18 bases between them. CDR3 length: 14 amino acids. The DNA of the CDR3 is TGCAGCGCCCGTGACAGGCCCACGGACTATGGCTACACCTTC. This codes for CSARDRPTDYGYTF.

This clonotype showed up just a few times. CDR3 DNA: TGCGCCAGCAGCCCAGGCAGACTAGCGGTACACGAGCAGTACTTC. Protein sequence: CASSPGRLAVHEQYF. J is TRBJ2-7 and V is TRBV5-1, with 9 bases identical to TRBD2. This CDR3 has 15 amino acids. J was trimmed by 5 bases and V by 4 bases; bases with no gene match: 10. Germline CDR1 SGHRS, CDR2 YFSETQ.

This clonotype was found a few times. V gene TRBV11-3 combines with J gene TRBJ1-6, with D possibly matching TRBD1 (6 bases). CDR1 is SGHNT and CDR2 is YENEEA in the germline V gene. V dropped 6 bases and J dropped 7 bases, with 22 bases sitting between them. There are 17 residues in the CDR3. CDR3 in DNA: TGTGCCAGCAGTCGACCCCTCGGGGGCGCAGGGAATTCACCCCTCCACTTT. Protein product: CASSRPLGGAGNSPLHF.